The T cell receptor (beta chain) described here comes from a study of T cells after yellow fever vaccination. Germline V gene sequence: CDR1 DFQATT, CDR2 SNEGSKA (reference sequence). The CDR3 has 12 residues. V was pared by 6 bases and J by 7 bases, with 15 bases between. From the 5' RACE reads, TCRdb called clonotypes with MiXCR, one entry per CDR3 protein. Found here are 300,000 to 350,000 distinct CDR3 sequences, about 10% of them singletons; the top ten hold less than 3.5%. The chain joins TRBV20-1 to TRBJ1-2, with D possibly TRBD1 on 5 matching bases. This material consisted of CD4+ T cells sorted from PBMCs, taken 45 days after the yellow fever booster vaccination. The sequence was collected from a man younger than 30 who received the YFV17D yellow fever vaccine. CDR3 sequence reads: CSAIRGEGGYTF. The CDR3 DNA follows: TGCAGTGCCATAAGGGGTGAGGGTGGCTACACCTTC.